Listed below are T cell receptor beta chains from one sample, sequenced in a study of cytomegalovirus exposure and HLA in healthy donors. Clones were read by immunoSEQ multiplex PCR, and TCRdb kept only the in-frame ones, dropping some. Seen here are 150,000 or so clones, 65% to 80% observed once, and the top ten hold less than 15%. Sequencing was done on a sample of PBMCs. The receptor source for this set is a man aged 40-49 years in good health and CMV-seropositive. Both conserved end residues are trimmed from each CDR3. Clone size, where shown, is once, few, many, or a class for clones that have expanded.

CDR3aa | abundance | j_gene | len | v_gene
ASSEPGTGWYEQY | NA | TRBJ2-7 | 13 | TRBV28
ASSLGPEQY | NA | TRBJ2-7 | 9 | TRBV7-9
ASSPQGRYGYT | NA | TRBJ1-2 | 11 | TRBV7-3
ASSSSYGYT | NA | TRBJ1-2 | 9 | TRBV7-9
ASRGLNYGYT | NA | TRBJ1-2 | 10 | TRBV6-6
ASSLSGPSTGEQY | NA | TRBJ2-7 | 13 | TRBV6-5
ASSLALGFYEQF | once | TRBJ2-1 | 12 | TRBV28
ASSPQPGLAVGEQY | NA | TRBJ2-7 | 14 | TRBV7-6
ASSMVSGRADTGELF | NA | TRBJ2-2 | 15 | TRBV19
AWSAGGPEKLF | NA | TRBJ1-4 | 11 | TRBV30
ASSGQVEAF | NA | TRBJ1-1 | 9 | TRBV2
ASSLGGSYNEQF | NA | TRBJ2-1 | 12 | TRBV7-3
ASSQDQGKTYEQY | once | TRBJ2-7 | 13 | TRBV4-1
ASSMGLAGVGQY | NA | TRBJ2-7 | 12 | TRBV6-5
ASSYGGAVYNEQF | NA | TRBJ2-1 | 13 | TRBV6-5
ATSRDPMFTGELF | NA | TRBJ2-2 | 13 | TRBV15
ASPTGTYSNQPQH | NA | TRBJ1-5 | 13 | TRBV14
ASSFSPYEQY | NA | TRBJ2-7 | 10 | TRBV11-2
ASSLGGGGRTYEQY | NA | TRBJ2-7 | 14 | TRBV7-2
ASSFNSQRGNEKLF | NA | TRBJ1-4 | 14 | TRBV5-6
ASSQDPLRGATEAF | NA | TRBJ1-1 | 14 | TRBV4-2
ASKGIAAAYEQY | NA | TRBJ2-7 | 12 | TRBV10-2
ASSLGDRGNEQY | NA | TRBJ2-7 | 12 | TRBV5-4
ASSQMIGGLADYYEQY | few | TRBJ2-7 | 16 | TRBV7-8
ASSQTSGPPPYEQY | few | TRBJ2-7 | 14 | TRBV14
ASSQVVAGGRGSQY | NA | TRBJ2-4 | 14 | TRBV4-1
ASSLVGQGVMNTEAF | NA | TRBJ1-1 | 15 | TRBV11-3
ASSLPGLAGGEQH | NA | TRBJ2-7 | 13 | TRBV7-9
ASSPADREFNEQY | few | TRBJ2-7 | 13 | TRBV6-6
ASSPPSAREQY | NA | TRBJ2-7 | 11 | TRBV18
ASSFGAGTDTQY | NA | TRBJ2-3 | 12 | TRBV27
ASSPSHGSSYEQY | NA | TRBJ2-7 | 13 | TRBV7-7
ATSRDSGSYEQY | few | TRBJ2-7 | 12 | TRBV15
ASSASGGGTGGVGYT | NA | TRBJ1-2 | 15 | TRBV9
ASSFDRREQY | NA | TRBJ2-7 | 10 | TRBV7-2
ASRFSRAGIYEQY | few | TRBJ2-7 | 13 | TRBV12-2
AIRSDGDNQPQH | NA | TRBJ1-5 | 12 | TRBV10-3
ASSLIAGGEQF | NA | TRBJ2-1 | 11 | TRBV7-3
ASSPSGNSYEQY | NA | TRBJ2-7 | 12 | TRBV11-2
ASSLGSGNNQPQH | NA | TRBJ1-5 | 13 | TRBV7-8
ASKGTGVSTEAF | NA | TRBJ1-1 | 12 | TRBV2
ASSLGLAGAADTQY | few | TRBJ2-3 | 14 | TRBV5-1
ASSSGNQETQY | once | TRBJ2-5 | 11 | TRBV28
ASSSQGVEGYT | NA | TRBJ1-2 | 11 | TRBV5-4
ASSSRQLISYNEQF | few | TRBJ2-1 | 14 | TRBV5-6
ASSLMGQDNSPLH | NA | TRBJ1-6 | 13 | TRBV4-3
ASSAPGLALY | NA | TRBJ2-3 | 10 | TRBV7-2